This T cell receptor beta chain was identified in a study of brain T cells in children with intractable seizures. Only cases whose brain tissue showed the highest T cell transcript signatures were sequenced. Patients received at least one anti-epileptic drug before surgery. V lost 2 bases and J 2 bases, leaving 12 bases between the germline ends. The CDR3 extends over 15 amino acids. Germline V lookup: CDR1 MNHEY, CDR2 SVGAGI. Study-wide results and caveats: Patients' HCMV serostatus was unknown; virus specificity rests on CDR3 similarity alone. Absence of clones before surgery may stem from lower sequencing depth.

The data were produced by immunoSEQ multiplex PCR, yet TCRdb's version contains in-frame clones alone and is incomplete. The data show some 76,000 clones, about 92% seen once. This clone was recorded a few times. Its cognate antigen is unknown. This chain connects TRBV6-5 to TRBJ1-1, with D perhaps matching TRBD1 (5 bases). This specimen consisted of peripheral blood, obtained at surgery. The receptor comes from a boy under two years old with tuberous sclerosis and intractable seizures. CDR3 coding DNA: TGTGCCAGCAGTTACAGTCCAGGGCCAAACACTGAAGCTTTCTTT. Protein: CASSYSPGPNTEAFF.